Listed here are 19 T cell receptor beta chains from one sample, sequenced in a study of T cell repertoires in cytomegalovirus infection. TCRdb fed the reads into MiXCR, producing one record per CDR3 protein. Found here are about 310,000 distinct CDR3 sequences, around 25% of them singletons; the top ten hold about 14%. These receptors have no known antigen. Material: cultured PBMCs, obtained from culture after CMV antigen stimulation. Source of these receptors: a human donor in good health (CMV status not recorded). Some clones in this sample may be carry-over from other donors' samples.

This chain joins TRBV6-2 or TRBV6-3 and TRBJ1-5, with 8 positions matching TRBD1. V shed 2 bases and J 1 base; nucleotides not matched to a gene: 10. The germline V gene encodes CDR1 MNHEY and CDR2 SVGEGT. This CDR3 region has 18 residues. DNA for the CDR3: TGTGCCAGCAGTTACAGATTGCGGGACAGGCAAAGCAATCAGCCCCAGCATTTT. Protein product: CASSYRLRDRQSNQPQHF.

V and J are TRBV5-4 and TRBJ2-5; the D gene is possibly TRBD1 (6 bases). The ends were cut back, 1 base at V and 4 bases at J, with 8 bases in the middle. Germline-derived CDR1 and CDR2 are SGHNT and YYREEE (reference sequence). The CDR3 length is 13 residues. The CDR3 region has the DNA TGTGCCAGCAGCTTGAAAGGGGGAGAGACCCAGTACTTC. Its translation is CASSLKGGETQYF.

This clonotype was detected only a few times. The J gene is TRBJ1-1, the V gene TRBV27, with D unresolved. V lost 6 bases and J 0 bases, leaving 14 bases between the germline ends. This CDR3 has 15 amino acids. Germline V CDR1 and CDR2: MNHEY, SMNVEV (reference sequence). CDR3 DNA: TGTGCCAGCAGGATGCGTGTGGAGATGAACACTGAAGCTTTCTTT. Translation: CASRMRVEMNTEAFF.

This clonotype was counted ten times or more. The chain carries TRBV7-6 and TRBJ1-1; 7 positions match TRBD1. V shed 5 bases, J shed 1 base, and the junction held 7 bases outside the gene matches. The CDR3 extends over 15 amino acids. Germline V gene sequence: CDR1 SGHVS, CDR2 FNYEAQ. This CDR3 reads CASSPGQDTNTEAFF. Written as DNA, the CDR3 is TGTGCCAGCAGCCCAGGACAGGACACGAACACTGAAGCTTTCTTT.

This clonotype has only a few counts. The chain links TRBV12-3 or TRBV12-4 to TRBJ2-1; D is perhaps TRBD2 (6 bases). This CDR3 spans 14 amino acids. Trimming pared 8 bases from V and 7 bases from J, leaving 18 bases between. CDR3 protein: CASGKTRVWNEQFF. The CDR3 DNA sequence: TGTGCCAGCGGTAAGACTAGGGTGTGGAATGAGCAGTTCTTC.

This clonotype came up many times. The rearrangement uses TRBV7-2 and TRBJ2-3; D gene unclear. The V and J ends lost 4 bases and 4 bases respectively, with 9 bases between them. Germline V lookup: CDR1 SGHTA, CDR2 FQGNSA. This CDR3 region has 13 residues. The CDR3 nucleotides read TGTGCCAGCAGCTCCCTGGTGCCAGATACGCAGTATTTT. Amino acids: CASSSLVPDTQYF.

V usage is TRBV7-2 and J usage is TRBJ1-1; no clear D. The CDR3 is 13 amino acids. The V and J ends lost 3 bases and 2 bases respectively, with 7 bases between them. CDR1 and CDR2 from the germline V gene are SGHTA and FQGNSA. CDR3 sequence: CASSFYANTEAFF. The CDR3 bases are TGTGCCAGCAGCTTTTACGCAAACACTGAAGCTTTCTTT. The whole variable domain, remainder taken from reference TRBV7-2 and TRBJ1-1, is GAGVSQSPSNKVTEKGKDVELRCDPISGHTALYWYRQSLGQGLEFLIYFQGNSAPDKSGLPSDRFSAERTGGSVSTLTIQRTQQEDSAVYLCASSFYANTEAFFGQGTRLTVV.

The chain combines TRBV19 with TRBJ1-1; D unclear. Germline values: CDR1 LNHDA, CDR2 SQIVND (reference sequence). The CDR3 extends over 15 amino acids. Trimming pared 3 bases from V and 0 bases from J, leaving 11 bases between. DNA for the CDR3: TGTGCCAGTAGTATTATGGCAGGAATGAACACTGAAGCTTTCTTT. Translation gives CASSIMAGMNTEAFF.

V is TRBV28 and J is TRBJ1-2; D is perhaps TRBD1 (6 bases). In germline, CDR1 is MDHEN, CDR2 SYDVKM. This CDR3 is built from 14 residues. V was pared by 8 bases and J by 11 bases, with 24 bases between. The CDR3 sequence: CASLTGAPTHVYTF. CDR3 bases: TGTGCCAGCCTCACGGGGGCCCCAACGCATGTTTACACCTTC.

This clonotype showed up many times. This chain connects TRBV7-2 to TRBJ2-2; D uncertain. V was cut by 2 bases and J by 1 base, with 5 bases left in between. CDR1 SGHTA and CDR2 FQGNSA come from the germline V gene. The CDR3 is made up of 14 amino acids. Here the CDR3 reads CASSLSENTGELFF. The DNA of the CDR3 is TGTGCCAGCAGCTTAAGCGAGAACACCGGGGAGCTGTTTTTT.

The genes are TRBV10-3 and TRBJ1-2; D not certain. The germline CDR1 and CDR2 sequences are ENHRY and SYGVKD. The CDR3 extends over 17 amino acids. V lost 0 bases and J lost 0, with 14 bases in between. The CDR3 sequence is CAISESRADHPNYGYTF. The CDR3, as DNA: TGTGCCATCAGTGAGTCGAGGGCAGACCACCCTAACTATGGCTACACCTTC.

This clonotype was seen more than once but under ten times. V and J are TRBV4-3 and TRBJ2-3, with 8 bases identical to TRBD1. The germline gives CDR1 LGHNA, CDR2 YSLEER. The V segment lost 4 bases and the J segment 6 bases; nucleotides outside the gene matches: 9. This CDR3 is built from 15 residues. The CDR3 loop is CASSPMAGGYDTQYF. The CDR3 DNA reads TGCGCCAGCAGCCCGATGGCAGGGGGCTACGATACGCAGTATTTT.

This clonotype showed up many times. The J gene is TRBJ1-1, the V gene TRBV19; 8 bases line up with TRBD1. Germline CDR1 LNHDA, CDR2 SQIVND (reference sequence). This CDR3 has 13 residues. The V and J ends lost 9 bases and 6 bases, in that order; junction bases with no gene match: 9. The CDR3 DNA reads as TGTGCCAGCAACCGGGACAGGAAGGCTGAAGCTTTCTTT. Amino acid sequence: CASNRDRKAEAFF.

This clonotype was detected only once. The J gene is TRBJ1-5, the V gene TRBV7-2; 7 positions match TRBD1. The V gene's germline CDR1 is SGHTA and CDR2 FQGNSA. The CDR3 extends over 15 amino acids. The junction had 11 bases not matched to a gene; V was cut back by 5 bases and J by 7 bases. In DNA, the CDR3 is TGTGCCAGCAGCATTGCGACAGGGACCCGGCAGCCCCAGCATTTT. Residues: CASSIATGTRQPQHF.

This clonotype showed up many times. The rearrangement joins TRBV7-2 to TRBJ2-1; D is possibly TRBD2 (6 bases). Germline assignment: CDR1 SGHTA and CDR2 FQGNSA. Trimming removed 11 bases at V and 0 bases at J, with 14 bases between. The CDR3 loop spans 14 amino acids. The chain's CDR3 is CALSPGVSYNEQFF. The CDR3 DNA sequence: TGTGCCCTCTCCCCGGGAGTCTCCTACAATGAGCAGTTCTTC.

The V and J genes are TRBV10-1 and TRBJ1-1, with no clear D. V lost 5 bases and J lost 8, with 9 bases in between. CDR3 length equals 11 residues. Germline lookup yields CDR1 WNHNN and CDR2 SYGVQD (reference sequence). The CDR3 loop reads CASSRGEEAFF. The CDR3 DNA follows: TGCGCCAGCAGTCGGGGAGAAGAAGCTTTCTTT.

This clonotype was detected a few times. V is TRBV11-2 and J is TRBJ2-5; possible D gene TRBD1, 5 bases. Trimming took 0 bases from V and 2 from J, leaving 7 bases between them. Germline lookup yields CDR1 SGHAT and CDR2 FQNNGV. This CDR3 has 14 amino acids. The CDR3 spells CASSLDAGQETQYF. CDR3 DNA: TGTGCCAGCAGCTTAGATGCAGGGCAAGAGACCCAGTACTTC.

This clonotype came up a few times. The chain recombines TRBV27 with TRBJ2-1; 8 positions match TRBD1. CDR1 and CDR2 from the germline V gene are MNHEY and SMNVEV (reference sequence). The CDR3 loop spans 16 amino acids. V shed 6 bases, J shed 4 bases, and the junction held 11 bases outside the gene matches. The CDR3 DNA reads TGTGCCAGCAGCTGGGACGGACAGGGACTTTACAATGAGCAGTTCTTC. Amino acids: CASSWDGQGLYNEQFF.

The chain links TRBV27 to TRBJ2-3, with 9 bases identical to TRBD2. The CDR3 loop spans 17 amino acids. The germline CDR1 and CDR2 sequences are MNHEY and SMNVEV (reference sequence). The J segment lost 0 bases and the V segment lost 2 bases, leaving 6 bases of the junction unmatched. Written as DNA, the CDR3 is TGTGCCAGCAGTTTAGCGGGAGGGCCCGGAAGCACAGATACGCAGTATTTT. Amino acid sequence: CASSLAGGPGSTDTQYF.